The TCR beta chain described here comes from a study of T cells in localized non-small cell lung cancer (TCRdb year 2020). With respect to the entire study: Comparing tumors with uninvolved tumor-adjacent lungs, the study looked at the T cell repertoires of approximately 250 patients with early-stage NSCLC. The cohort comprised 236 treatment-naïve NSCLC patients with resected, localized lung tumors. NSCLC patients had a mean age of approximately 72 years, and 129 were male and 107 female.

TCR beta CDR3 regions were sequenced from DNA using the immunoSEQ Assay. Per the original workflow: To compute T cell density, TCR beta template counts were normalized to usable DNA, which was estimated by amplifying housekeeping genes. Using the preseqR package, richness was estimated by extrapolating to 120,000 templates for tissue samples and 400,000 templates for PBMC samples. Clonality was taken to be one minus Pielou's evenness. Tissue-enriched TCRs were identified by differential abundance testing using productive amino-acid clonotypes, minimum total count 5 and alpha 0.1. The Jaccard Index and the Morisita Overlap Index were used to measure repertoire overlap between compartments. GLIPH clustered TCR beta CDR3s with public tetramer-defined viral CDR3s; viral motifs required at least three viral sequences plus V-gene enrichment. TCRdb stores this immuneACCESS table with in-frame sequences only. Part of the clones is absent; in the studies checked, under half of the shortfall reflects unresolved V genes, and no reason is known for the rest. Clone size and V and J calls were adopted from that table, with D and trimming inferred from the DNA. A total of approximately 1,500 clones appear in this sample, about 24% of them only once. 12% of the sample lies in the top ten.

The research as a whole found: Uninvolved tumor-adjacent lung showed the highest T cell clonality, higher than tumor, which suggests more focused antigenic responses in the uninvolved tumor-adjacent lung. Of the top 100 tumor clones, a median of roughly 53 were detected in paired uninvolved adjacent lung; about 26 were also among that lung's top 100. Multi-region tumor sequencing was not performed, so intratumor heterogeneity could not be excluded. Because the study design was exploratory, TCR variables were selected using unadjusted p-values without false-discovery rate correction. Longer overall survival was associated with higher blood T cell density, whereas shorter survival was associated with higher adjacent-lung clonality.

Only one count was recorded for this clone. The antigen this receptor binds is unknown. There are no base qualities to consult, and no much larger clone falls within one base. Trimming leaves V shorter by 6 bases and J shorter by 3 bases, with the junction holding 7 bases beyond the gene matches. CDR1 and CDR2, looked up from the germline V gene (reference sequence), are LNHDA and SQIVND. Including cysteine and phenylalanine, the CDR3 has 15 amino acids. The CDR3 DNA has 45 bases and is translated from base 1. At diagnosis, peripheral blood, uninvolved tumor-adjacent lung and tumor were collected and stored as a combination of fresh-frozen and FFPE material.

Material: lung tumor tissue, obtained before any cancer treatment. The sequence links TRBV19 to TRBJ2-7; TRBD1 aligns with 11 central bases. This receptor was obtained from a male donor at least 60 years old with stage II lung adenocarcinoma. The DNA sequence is TGTGCCAGTAGCGATACCGGGACAGGGGGCTACGAGCAGTACTTC. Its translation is CASSDTGTGGYEQYF.